Below are 3 T cell receptor beta chains sequenced from a single sample in a study of CD8 T cells in ankylosing spondylitis. Their antigens are not known. Study findings and constraints: What seemed typical of ankylosing spondylitis blood was a TCR beta motif built from 8 or 9 highly homologous variants.

TCRdb reprocessed the 5' RACE reads via MiXCR and lists one record per CDR3 protein. The sample has roughly 300,000 distinct CDR3 sequences, 8% seen once. What was sequenced was blood, either unsorted or a sorted T cell fraction (not recorded which). These receptors were collected from a male donor with ankylosing spondylitis.

At least ten counts were recorded for this clonotype. The chain carries TRBV27 and TRBJ2-3; the match to TRBD2 covers 9 bases. V shed 1 base, J shed 4 bases, and the junction held 6 bases outside the gene matches. Germline V gene lookup returns CDR1 MNHEY and CDR2 SMNVEV (reference sequence). The CDR3 covers 16 residues. The CDR3 loop is CASSLLGREGPDTQYF. The CDR3 coding sequence is TGTGCCAGCAGTTTATTAGGGCGGGAGGGCCCAGATACGCAGTATTTT.

This clonotype was recorded at least ten times. V usage is TRBV20-1 and J usage is TRBJ1-2, with a possible D match to TRBD1 (5 bases). Trimming shortened V by 6 bases and J by 0 bases, and 14 bases separated the two germline ends. Per germline, CDR1 DFQATT and CDR2 SNEGSKA (reference sequence). The CDR3 extends over 14 amino acids. Written as DNA, the CDR3 is TGCAGTGCGCTAACAGGAGTAGCTAACTATGGCTACACCTTC. It specifies CSALTGVANYGYTF.

The chain carries TRBV12-3 or TRBV12-4 and TRBJ2-2; D not certain. The CDR3 is made up of 17 amino acids. Between the trimmed V and J ends, which lost 3 bases and 1 base, there was a span of 15 bases. CDR3 nucleotide sequence: TGTGCCAGCAGTTTGCCTCTAAGTAACTTGAACACCGGGGAGCTGTTTTTT. Its protein is CASSLPLSNLNTGELFF.